This T cell receptor beta chain was profiled in a study of long-term antiretroviral therapy in people with HIV. General study results and limits: Against controls, HIV repertoires showed narrower ranges of CDR3 length.

V lost 3 bases and J lost 7, with 6 bases in between. CDR1 DFQATT and CDR2 SNEGSKA come from the germline V gene (reference sequence). This CDR3 is 10 amino acids long. Assay version v3.0 of immunoSEQ was used, and it was run at survey level. Per-sample targets for sequencing were 40,000-50,000 T-cell genomes. Measured with immunoSEQ multiplex PCR; TCRdb has only the in-frame clones, and not every one. Of 30,000 to 35,000 clones in the sample, roughly 88% are singletons; the top ten hold 3.8%. Comment on this clone: No antigen is known for it.

The sample here was unsorted PBMCs, taken 0.8 years before starting antiretroviral therapy. This receptor was taken from a young man with HIV. The V and J genes are TRBV20-1 and TRBJ1-1; no clear D gene. CDR3 amino acids: CSARDHEAFF. The CDR3 bases are TGCAGTGCTAGGGACCATGAAGCTTTCTTT.